This T cell receptor beta chain originates from a study of blood T cells in healthy people across ages. The CDR3 contains 17 residues. CDR1 and CDR2 (germline): SGHVS, FNYEAQ. V lost 0 bases to trimming and J lost 10 bases, with 22 bases between them. To note about this clonotype: A much larger clone lies a single base off, so this may be a read error.

PCR was performed a second time for about 7 to 12 cycles using a sample-barcoded 5' primer and a J-beta primer mix. From the 5' RACE reads, TCRdb called clonotypes with MiXCR, one entry per CDR3 protein. The sample shows 650,000 to 1,000,000 distinct CDR3 sequences, about 37% of them seen only once. The sequence derives from a young man in good health. Material for sequencing was blood. This rearrangement joins TRBV7-6 to TRBJ2-1; a weak D match, TRBD1 (5 bases). CDR3 in DNA: TGTGCCAGCAGCTTAGCGCCTCCTTCGCAGGGTAGGCACGAGCAGTTCTTC. Protein product: CASSLAPPSQGRHEQFF.